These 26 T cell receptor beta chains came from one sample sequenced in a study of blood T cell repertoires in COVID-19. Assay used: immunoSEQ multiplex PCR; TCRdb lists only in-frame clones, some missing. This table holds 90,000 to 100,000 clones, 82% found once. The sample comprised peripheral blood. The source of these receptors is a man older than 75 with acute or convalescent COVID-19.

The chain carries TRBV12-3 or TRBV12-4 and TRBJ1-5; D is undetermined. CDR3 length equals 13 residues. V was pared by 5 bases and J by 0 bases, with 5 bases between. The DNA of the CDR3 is TGTGCCAGCAGTGGAGATAGCAATCAGCCCCAGCATTTT. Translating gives CASSGDSNQPQHF.

CDR3 amino acids: CASLGGGSRYTF. The DNA for the CDR3 is TGTGCCAGCCTCGGGGGAGGGAGTCGCTACACCTTC. V usage is TRBV28 and J usage is TRBJ1-2; the D gene is possibly TRBD1 (5 bases). Trimming shortened V by 8 bases and J by 9 bases, and 16 bases separated the two germline ends. CDR1 and CDR2 from the germline V gene are MDHEN and SYDVKM. The CDR3 covers 12 residues.

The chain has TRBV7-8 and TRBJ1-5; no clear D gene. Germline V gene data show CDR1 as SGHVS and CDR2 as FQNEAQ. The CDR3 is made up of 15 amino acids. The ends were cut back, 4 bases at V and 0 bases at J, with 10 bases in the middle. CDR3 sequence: CASSSDGLSNQPQHF. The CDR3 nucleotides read TGTGCCAGCAGCTCGGACGGACTTAGCAATCAGCCCCAGCATTTT.

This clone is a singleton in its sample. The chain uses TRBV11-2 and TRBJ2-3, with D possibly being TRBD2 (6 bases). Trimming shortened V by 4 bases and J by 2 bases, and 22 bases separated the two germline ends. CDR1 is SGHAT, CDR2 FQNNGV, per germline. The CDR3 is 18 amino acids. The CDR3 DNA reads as TGTGCCAGCAGCTCCCCTGTCCCCGGGAGAACCTACACAGATACGCAGTATTTT. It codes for CASSSPVPGRTYTDTQYF.

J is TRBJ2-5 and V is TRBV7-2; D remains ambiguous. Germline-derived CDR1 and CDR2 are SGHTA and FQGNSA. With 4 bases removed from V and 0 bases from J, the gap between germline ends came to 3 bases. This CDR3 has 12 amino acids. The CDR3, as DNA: TGTGCCAGCAGCTCATACCAAGAGACCCAGTACTTC. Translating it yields CASSSYQETQYF.

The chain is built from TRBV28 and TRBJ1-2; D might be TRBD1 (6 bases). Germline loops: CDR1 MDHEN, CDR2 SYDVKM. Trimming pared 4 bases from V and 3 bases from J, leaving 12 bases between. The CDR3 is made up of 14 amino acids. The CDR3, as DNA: TGTGCCAGCAGTTCGGGGGGGCCTGACTATGGCTACACCTTC. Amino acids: CASSSGGPDYGYTF.

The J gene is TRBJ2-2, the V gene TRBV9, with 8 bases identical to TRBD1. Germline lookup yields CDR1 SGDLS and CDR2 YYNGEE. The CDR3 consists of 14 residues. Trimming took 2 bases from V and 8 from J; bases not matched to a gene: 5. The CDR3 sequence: CASSVTGAAGELFF. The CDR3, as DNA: TGTGCCAGCAGCGTGACAGGGGCGGCTGGGGAGCTGTTTTTT. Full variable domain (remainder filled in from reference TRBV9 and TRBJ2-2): DSGVTQTPKHLITATGQRVTLRCSPRSGDLSVYWYQQSLDQGLQFLIQYYNGEERAKGNILERFSAQQFPDLHSELNLSSLELGDSALYFCASSVTGAAGELFFGEGSRLTVL.

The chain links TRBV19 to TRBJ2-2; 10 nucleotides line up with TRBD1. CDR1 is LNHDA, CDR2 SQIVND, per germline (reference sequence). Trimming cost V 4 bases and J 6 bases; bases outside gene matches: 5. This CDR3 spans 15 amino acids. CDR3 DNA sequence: TGTGCCAGTAGTAAGAGACAGGGGGCGGCCGGGGAGCTGTTTTTT. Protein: CASSKRQGAAGELFF.

CDR3 region: CASRGTSRVGEQYF. For the CDR3, the DNA is TGTGCCAGCAGAGGGACTAGTAGGGTTGGCGAGCAGTACTTC. V usage is TRBV6-5 and J usage is TRBJ2-7; the match to TRBD2 covers 8 bases. The junction had 10 bases not matched to a gene; V was cut back by 6 bases and J by 6 bases. Germline V gives CDR1 MNHEY, CDR2 SVGAGI. The length of the CDR3 is 14 residues.

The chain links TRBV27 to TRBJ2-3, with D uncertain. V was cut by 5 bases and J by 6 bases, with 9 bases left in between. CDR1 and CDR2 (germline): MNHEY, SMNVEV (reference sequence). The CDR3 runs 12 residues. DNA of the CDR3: TGTGCCAGCAGTCCAAACTGGGATACGCAGTATTTT. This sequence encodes CASSPNWDTQYF.

The CDR3 loop is CASKGTGAEAFF. In DNA, the CDR3 is TGTGCCAGCAAGGGAACAGGGGCTGAAGCTTTCTTT. This sequence joins TRBV9 and TRBJ1-1, with 7 bases identical to TRBD1. This CDR3 has 12 residues. The ends lost 6 bases at V and 6 bases at J; junction bases unmatched: 5. Germline CDR1 reads SGDLS; CDR2 reads YYNGEE.

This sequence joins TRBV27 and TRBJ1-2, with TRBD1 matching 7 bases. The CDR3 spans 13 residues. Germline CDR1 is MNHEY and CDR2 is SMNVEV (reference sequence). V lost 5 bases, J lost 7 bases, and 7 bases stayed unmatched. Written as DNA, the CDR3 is TGTGCCAGCAGTATGACAGGGTACAGTGGCTACACCTTC. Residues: CASSMTGYSGYTF.

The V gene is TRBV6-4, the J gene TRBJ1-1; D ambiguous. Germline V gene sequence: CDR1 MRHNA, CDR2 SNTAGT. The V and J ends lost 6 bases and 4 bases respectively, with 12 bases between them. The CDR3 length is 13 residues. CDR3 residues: CASRRDGGTEAFF. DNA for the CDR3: TGTGCCAGCAGGCGGGATGGCGGCACTGAAGCTTTCTTT.

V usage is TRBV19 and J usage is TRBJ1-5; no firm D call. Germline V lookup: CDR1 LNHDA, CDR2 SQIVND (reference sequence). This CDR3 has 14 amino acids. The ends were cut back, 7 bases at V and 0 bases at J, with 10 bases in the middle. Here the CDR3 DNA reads TGTGCCAGTACGGAGGGAGGTAGCAATCAGCCCCAGCATTTT. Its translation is CASTEGGSNQPQHF.

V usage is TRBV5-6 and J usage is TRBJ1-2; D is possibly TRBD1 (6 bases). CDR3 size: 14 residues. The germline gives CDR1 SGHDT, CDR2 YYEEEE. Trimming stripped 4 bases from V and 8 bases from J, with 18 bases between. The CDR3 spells CASSTTSGELGYTF. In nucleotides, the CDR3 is TGTGCCAGCAGCACTACCTCAGGGGAGCTGGGCTACACCTTC.

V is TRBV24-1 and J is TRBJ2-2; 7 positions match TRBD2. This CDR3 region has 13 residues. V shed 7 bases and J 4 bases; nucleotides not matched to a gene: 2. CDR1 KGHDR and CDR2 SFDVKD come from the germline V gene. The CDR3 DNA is TGTGCCACCAGGCCGGGGGGCACCGGGGAGCTGTTTTTT. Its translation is CATRPGGTGELFF.

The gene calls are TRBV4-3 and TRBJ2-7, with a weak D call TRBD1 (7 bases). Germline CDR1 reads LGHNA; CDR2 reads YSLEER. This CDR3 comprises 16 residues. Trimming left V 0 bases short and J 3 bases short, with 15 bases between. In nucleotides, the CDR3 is TGCGCCAGCAGCCAAGATCCCAGGGGGGCCTTCTACGAGCAGTACTTC. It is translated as CASSQDPRGAFYEQYF.

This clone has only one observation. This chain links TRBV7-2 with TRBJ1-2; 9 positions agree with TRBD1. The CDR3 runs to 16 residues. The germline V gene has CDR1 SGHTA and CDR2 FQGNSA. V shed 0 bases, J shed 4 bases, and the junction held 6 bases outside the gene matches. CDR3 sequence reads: CASSLAGTGSSYGYTF. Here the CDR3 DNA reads TGTGCCAGCAGCTTAGCCGGGACAGGGTCTAGCTATGGCTACACCTTC.

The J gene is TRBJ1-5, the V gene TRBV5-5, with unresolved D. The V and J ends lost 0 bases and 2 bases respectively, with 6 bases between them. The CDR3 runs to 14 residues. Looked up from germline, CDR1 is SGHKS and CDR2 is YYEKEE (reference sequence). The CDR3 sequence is CASSLGVGNQPQHF. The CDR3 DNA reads TGTGCCAGCAGCTTGGGAGTCGGCAATCAGCCCCAGCATTTT.

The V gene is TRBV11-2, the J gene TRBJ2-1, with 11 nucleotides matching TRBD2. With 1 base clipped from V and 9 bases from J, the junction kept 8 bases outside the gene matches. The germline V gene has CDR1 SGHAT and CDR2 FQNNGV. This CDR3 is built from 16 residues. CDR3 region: CASSLGRASGRTEQFF. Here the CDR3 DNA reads TGTGCCAGCAGCTTAGGTCGGGCTAGCGGGAGGACTGAGCAGTTCTTC.

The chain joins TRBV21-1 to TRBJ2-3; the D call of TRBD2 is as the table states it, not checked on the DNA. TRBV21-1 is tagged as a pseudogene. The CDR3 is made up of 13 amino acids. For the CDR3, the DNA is TGTGCCAGCAGCATCCGGGGAACAGATACGCAGTATTTT. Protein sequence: CASSIRGTDTQYF.

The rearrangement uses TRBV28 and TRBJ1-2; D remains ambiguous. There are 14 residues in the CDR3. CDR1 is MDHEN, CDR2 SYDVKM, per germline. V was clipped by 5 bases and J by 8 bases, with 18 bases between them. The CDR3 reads CASSAERALRGYTF. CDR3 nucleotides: TGTGCCAGCAGTGCCGAGAGGGCATTAAGGGGCTACACCTTC.

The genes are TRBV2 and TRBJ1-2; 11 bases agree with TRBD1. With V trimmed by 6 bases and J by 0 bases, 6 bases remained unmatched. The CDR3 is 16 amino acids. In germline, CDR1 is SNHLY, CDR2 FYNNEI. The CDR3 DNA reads TGTGCCAGCAGCACGGGACAGGGGGTAACTAACTATGGCTACACCTTC. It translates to CASSTGQGVTNYGYTF.

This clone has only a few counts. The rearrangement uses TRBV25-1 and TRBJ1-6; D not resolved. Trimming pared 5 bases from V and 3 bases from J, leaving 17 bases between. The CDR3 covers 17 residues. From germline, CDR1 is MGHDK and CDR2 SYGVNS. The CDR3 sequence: CASSPSGRVDYNSPLHF. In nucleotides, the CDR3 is TGTGCCAGCAGTCCCTCGGGGAGGGTGGACTATAATTCACCCCTCCACTTT.

CDR3 loop: CASTEQGPGNTIYF. CDR3 in DNA: TGTGCCAGCACCGAACAGGGACCTGGAAACACCATATATTTT. The genes are TRBV5-5 and TRBJ1-3, with TRBD1 as a possible D gene (6 bases). The CDR3 consists of 14 residues. The V and J ends lost 6 bases and 2 bases respectively, with 12 bases between them. The germline V gene encodes CDR1 SGHKS and CDR2 YYEKEE (reference sequence).

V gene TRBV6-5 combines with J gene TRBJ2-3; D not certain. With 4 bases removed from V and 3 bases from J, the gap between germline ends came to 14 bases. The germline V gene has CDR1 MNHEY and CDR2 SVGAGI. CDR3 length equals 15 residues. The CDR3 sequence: CASSLGEPVTDTQYF. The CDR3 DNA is TGTGCCAGCAGTTTAGGAGAACCCGTAACAGATACGCAGTATTTT.